This TCR beta chain was sequenced for a study of blood T cell repertoires in COVID-19. Across the whole study: Specimens from acute and convalescent COVID-19 originated in the United States, Italy and Spain. T cells, B-cell-depleted T cells, or PBMCs supplied cDNA or gDNA.

Seattle cases were enrolled at active infection and followed longitudinally. Authors' methods: Amplification of reference gene primers provided the estimated nucleated cell counts. TCRdb's table, derived via immunoSEQ multiplex PCR, lists solely in-frame clones and lacks some. The V and J calls and clone size are taken from that table; D and trimming were inferred from the DNA. The data hold 350,000 to 400,000 clones, with around 89% observed a single time. This CDR3 contains 14 residues. CDR1 is MNHNS and CDR2 is SASEGT in the germline V gene. V was pared by 1 base and J by 7 bases, with 11 bases between.

This receptor was obtained from a woman under 40 with COVID-19, enrolled during active disease. The V and J genes are TRBV6-1 and TRBJ2-1, with TRBD1 as a possible D gene (6 bases). The sample consisted of peripheral blood. CDR3 sequence: CASSEGGTQNEQFF. The DNA of the CDR3 is TGTGCCAGCAGTGAAGGTGGGACACAGAATGAGCAGTTCTTC.